This section outlines one TCR beta chain sequence together with its context. Sequencing used immunoSEQ multiplex PCR; TCRdb keeps in-frame clones, though not all of them. The sample records about 24,000 clones, approximately 90% being singletons. These data come from a study of T cell changes during pregnancy in multiple sclerosis. Trimming stripped 5 bases from V and 5 bases from J, with 14 bases between. This CDR3 has 14 amino acids. Per germline, CDR1 SGHNT and CDR2 YENEEA. This clonotype originated in a female donor in good health, enrolled as a control in a pregnancy study. The genes are TRBV11-3 and TRBJ2-3, with TRBD1 as a possible D gene (6 bases). The sequencing here drew on CD4+ T cells from peripheral blood mononuclear cells, taken in the first trimester of pregnancy. CDR3 nucleotides: TGTGCCAGCAGCCCGACAGGTTATGGAGATACGCAGTATTTT. Its translation is CASSPTGYGDTQYF.